This TCR beta chain originates from a study of blood T cell repertoires in COVID-19. J was trimmed by 8 bases and V by 6 bases; bases with no gene match: 4. The CDR3 covers 12 residues. The germline V gene encodes CDR1 MDHEN and CDR2 SYDVKM. The protocol was immunoSEQ multiplex PCR, while the TCRdb copy is restricted to in-frame clones and leaves out a portion. The data contain hundreds of thousands of clones, around nine tenths of them singletons. The specimen was PBMCs or T cells enriched from blood (not recorded which). This clonotype was obtained from a middle-aged woman who had recovered from COVID-19. This chain links TRBV28 with TRBJ1-3; 7 bases are a match to TRBD1. CDR3 nucleotide sequence: TGTGCCAGCAGGACAGGGATGGACACCATATATTTT. Translation gives CASRTGMDTIYF.